One and the same sample provided the 11 T cell receptor beta chains below, sequenced in a study of naive and memory T cell subsets. Overall study results and limits: Possibly reflecting memory cells re-expressing CD45RA, a few larger clonotypes occurred in naive repertoires, especially CD8.

Two oligonucleotides, mixed equimolar, formed the beta constant-region primer covering TRBC1 and TRBC2. Ligated cDNA was amplified by four rounds of PCR with nested alpha and beta constant-region primers and SP2. TCRdb reprocessed the UMI-ligation and nested PCR reads with MiXCR, giving one entry per CDR3 protein. The sample records roughly 99,000 distinct CDR3 sequences, 10% to 12% being singletons. Their cognate antigens are unknown. The sample consisted of naive CD4+ T cells from blood. These receptor sequences come from a human donor in good health.

This clonotype was counted only a few times. The CDR3 is CASSQFGSAFF. CDR3 sequence (DNA): TGTGCCAGCAGCCAATTCGGGTCAGCTTTCTTT. The rearrangement links TRBV3-1 to TRBJ1-1; D is unclear. The germline V gene encodes CDR1 LGHDT and CDR2 YNNKEL (reference sequence). With 2 bases removed from V and 10 bases from J, the gap between germline ends came to 8 bases. This CDR3 region has 11 residues.

This clonotype has at least ten counts. The chain employs TRBV19 and TRBJ2-3; unclear D gene. Looked up from germline, CDR1 is LNHDA and CDR2 is SQIVND (reference sequence). Trimming removed 3 bases from V and 4 bases from J, with 14 bases in between. The CDR3 runs 15 residues. This CDR3 is CASSMGKGPSDTQYF. The CDR3 DNA is TGTGCCAGTAGTATGGGGAAGGGTCCCTCAGATACGCAGTATTTT.

V and J are TRBV18 and TRBJ1-1, with D unclear. Germline loops: CDR1 KGHSH, CDR2 LQKENI. The CDR3 loop spans 12 amino acids. V lost 3 bases to trimming and J lost 6 bases, with 8 bases between them. CDR3 sequence reads: CASSPRAPEAFF. For the CDR3, the DNA is TGTGCCAGCTCACCGCGGGCTCCTGAAGCTTTCTTT.

The table lists this clonotype with a few counts. The rearrangement joins TRBV20-1 to TRBJ2-7, with 10 nucleotides matching TRBD1. The J segment lost 2 bases and the V segment lost 4 bases, leaving 5 bases of the junction unmatched. Germline V gene sequence: CDR1 DFQATT, CDR2 SNEGSKA (reference sequence). The CDR3 has 14 amino acids. CDR3 sequence: CSANRDRGTYEQYF. CDR3 sequence (DNA): TGCAGTGCTAACCGGGACAGGGGAACCTACGAGCAGTACTTC.

The rearrangement uses TRBV30 and TRBJ2-5, with 11 bases matching TRBD1. The CDR3 has 17 amino acids. Losses at the gene ends were 0 bases for V and 5 bases for J; bases not matched to a gene: 11. Germline V gives CDR1 GTSNPN, CDR2 SVGIG (reference sequence). The chain's CDR3 is CAWSVSRTGGSRETQYF. In DNA form, the CDR3 reads TGTGCCTGGAGTGTATCGCGGACAGGGGGCTCGAGGGAGACCCAGTACTTC.

This clonotype was recorded a few times. J is TRBJ2-3 and V is TRBV4-2; 10 nucleotides align to TRBD1. Losses at the gene ends were 5 bases for V and 3 bases for J; bases not matched to a gene: 2. Germline values: CDR1 LGHNA, CDR2 YNFKEQ. CDR3 length: 14 amino acids. The CDR3 nucleotides are TGTGCCAGCAGCGCGGGACAGGGGACAGATACGCAGTATTTT. It is translated as CASSAGQGTDTQYF.

CDR3 in DNA: TGCAGTGCTAGCTGGCAGAATCAGCCCCAGCATTTT. Translation: CSASWQNQPQHF. V usage is TRBV20-1 and J usage is TRBJ1-5; no reliable D call. Deletions cut 3 bases from V and 4 bases from J, with 7 bases between. The germline V gene encodes CDR1 DFQATT and CDR2 SNEGSKA (reference sequence). The CDR3 length is 12 residues.

At least ten counts were recorded for this clonotype. This chain links TRBV28 with TRBJ1-5; D possibly corresponds to TRBD1 (5 bases). The germline V and J ends were trimmed by 2 bases and 6 bases, with 5 bases remaining between them. The germline CDR1 and CDR2 sequences are MDHEN and SYDVKM. This CDR3 is built from 12 residues. CDR3 region: CASSLGGQPQHF. Here the CDR3 DNA reads TGTGCCAGCAGTTTAGGGGGTCAGCCCCAGCATTTT.

V is TRBV2 and J is TRBJ2-4, with D perhaps given as TRBD1 or TRBD2 (6 bases each). Germline CDR1 SNHLY, CDR2 FYNNEI. The CDR3 length is 15 residues. Trimming cost V 7 bases and J 0 bases, with 13 bases left between them. CDR3 DNA: TGTGCCAGCACCCTGGCGGGACAAGCCAAAAACATTCAGTACTTC. Translation: CASTLAGQAKNIQYF.

This clonotype was seen only a few times. This chain joins TRBV7-3 and TRBJ2-3; 14 bases are shared with TRBD2. CDR1 is SGHTA, CDR2 FQGTGA, per germline. With V trimmed by 3 bases and J by 0 bases, 14 bases remained unmatched. This CDR3 has 21 residues. CDR3 DNA sequence: TGTGCCAGCAGCTTGGTACCCTCCGGGACTAGCGGGGGACGGAGCACAGATACGCAGTATTTT. Encoded protein: CASSLVPSGTSGGRSTDTQYF. The complete variable domain, with remaining parts taken from reference TRBV7-3 and TRBJ2-3, reads GAGVSQTPSNKVTEKGKYVELRCDPISGHTALYWYRQSLGQGPEFLIYFQGTGAADDSGLPNDRFFAVRPEGSVSTLKIQRTERGDSAVYLCASSLVPSGTSGGRSTDTQYFGPGTRLTVL.

This clonotype has only a few counts. J is TRBJ2-3 and V is TRBV5-1; TRBD2 might be the D (6 bases). Germline V lookup: CDR1 SGHRS, CDR2 YFSETQ. Trimming shortened V by 2 bases and J by 0 bases, and 13 bases separated the two germline ends. The CDR3 extends over 16 amino acids. Here the CDR3 reads CASSFSAGFSTDTQYF. Here the CDR3 DNA reads TGCGCCAGCAGCTTTTCGGCGGGATTTAGCACAGATACGCAGTATTTT.